Sequencing of this T cell receptor (beta chain) was carried out in a study of cytomegalovirus exposure and HLA in healthy donors. V was clipped by 7 bases and J by 6 bases, with 18 bases between them. The germline V gene encodes CDR1 SQVTM and CDR2 ANQGSEA. This CDR3 spans 14 amino acids. The count of this clone is one. Its antigen is unknown. Study-level results: Within an earlier analysis, most TCR beta V segments proved productive either about 90% or about 30% of the time. It was approximately 170 TCR beta chains that were listed as cytomegalovirus-associated.

The PCR made use of 60 Vbeta and 13 Jbeta primers. Clones were sequenced by immunoSEQ multiplex PCR, and TCRdb holds only the in-frame ones, with some missing. This table has approximately 180,000 clones, 75% to 85% appearing once. Donors showed nominal health when sampled, although they likely had unrecorded immune exposures. The sequencing sample was made of PBMCs. This receptor was identified in a woman aged 45-65 years in good health and CMV-seronegative. The chain recombines TRBV29-1 with TRBJ2-2, with D perhaps matching TRBD2 (6 bases). CDR3 sequence: CSGVSGDWSGELFF. DNA of the CDR3: TGCAGCGGGGTCTCGGGGGATTGGTCCGGGGAGCTGTTTTTT.